This T cell receptor beta chain was observed in a study of T cell repertoires in cytomegalovirus infection. Notes on this clonotype: The antigen remains unidentified.

TCRdb ran MiXCR on the reads and lists one entry per CDR3 protein. The sample contains under 150,000 distinct CDR3 sequences, 30% of which appear only once. Sequenced here: CD8+ T cells from cultured PBMCs, sampled from culture after CMV antigen stimulation. The TCR was taken from a human donor in good health (CMV status not recorded). Some clones in this sample may be carry-over from other donors' samples.

The CDR3 sequence: CASSLAPGFAAGELFF. For the CDR3, the DNA is TGTGCCAGCAGCTTGGCTCCAGGGTTCGCGGCCGGGGAGCTGTTTTTT. The chain joins TRBV5-5 to TRBJ2-2; possible D gene TRBD1, 5 bases. Germline loops: CDR1 SGHKS, CDR2 YYEKEE (reference sequence). The CDR3 consists of 16 residues. The V and J ends lost 0 bases and 6 bases respectively, with 15 bases between them.